The 4 T cell receptor beta chains in this list originate from one sample, sequenced in a study of blood T cell repertoires in COVID-19 (dated by TCRdb to about 2020). Library creation used the immunoSEQ multiplex PCR assay. The immuneACCESS repertoire file appears here via TCRdb, limited to in-frame rearrangements. These files lack a portion of the clones; in checked studies, under half of the deficit traces to unresolved V genes, and the cause of the others is not known. For this sample the table gives roughly 130,000 clones, of which approximately 80% were detected only once. The top ten constitute 12% of the sample. Sequenced material: peripheral blood. The receptors originated from a woman aged 55-69 years with acute or convalescent COVID-19.

Turning to this clone: The same CDR3 arises from other DNA sequences in this sample as well. The chain uses TRBV19 and TRBJ1-6, with D unresolved. The V and J ends lost 6 bases and 0 bases respectively, with 9 bases between them. Germline V gene data show CDR1 as LNHDA and CDR2 as SQIVND (reference sequence). CDR3 length: 15 amino acids. The CDR3 loop reads CASSPGSSYNSPLHF. The DNA for the CDR3 is TGTGCCAGTAGCCCTGGGAGCTCCTATAATTCACCCCTCCACTTT.

The chain couples TRBV3-1 (or the pseudogene TRBV3-2) to TRBJ2-1; 9 nucleotides match TRBD1. The CDR3 is 17 amino acids. The V gene's germline CDR1 is LGHDT and CDR2 YNNKEL (reference sequence). Losses at the gene ends were 4 bases for V and 2 bases for J; bases not matched to a gene: 9. Here the CDR3 reads CASSRSSGTGPYNEQFF. CDR3 in DNA: TGTGCCAGCAGCCGAAGTTCCGGGACAGGGCCCTACAATGAGCAGTTCTTC.

This chain connects TRBV9 to TRBJ2-5; TRBD2 agrees at 8 bases. This CDR3 contains 17 residues. Germline V gene data show CDR1 as SGDLS and CDR2 as YYNGEE. J lost 0 bases, V lost 2 bases, and 9 bases had no gene match. The CDR3 DNA is TGTGCCAGCAGCGTCGGGGAGTCTAGCGGGTACCAAGAGACCCAGTACTTC. Its translation: CASSVGESSGYQETQYF.

This chain connects TRBV30 to TRBJ1-4; 8 bases are a match to TRBD1. This CDR3 comprises 15 residues. Losses at the gene ends were 3 bases for V and 8 bases for J; bases not matched to a gene: 11. Germline V lookup: CDR1 GTSNPN, CDR2 SVGIG (reference sequence). In nucleotides, the CDR3 is TGTGCCTGGAGCCTCTACAGGGGGGCGGGGGAAAAACTGTTTTTT. The encoded protein is CAWSLYRGAGEKLFF.